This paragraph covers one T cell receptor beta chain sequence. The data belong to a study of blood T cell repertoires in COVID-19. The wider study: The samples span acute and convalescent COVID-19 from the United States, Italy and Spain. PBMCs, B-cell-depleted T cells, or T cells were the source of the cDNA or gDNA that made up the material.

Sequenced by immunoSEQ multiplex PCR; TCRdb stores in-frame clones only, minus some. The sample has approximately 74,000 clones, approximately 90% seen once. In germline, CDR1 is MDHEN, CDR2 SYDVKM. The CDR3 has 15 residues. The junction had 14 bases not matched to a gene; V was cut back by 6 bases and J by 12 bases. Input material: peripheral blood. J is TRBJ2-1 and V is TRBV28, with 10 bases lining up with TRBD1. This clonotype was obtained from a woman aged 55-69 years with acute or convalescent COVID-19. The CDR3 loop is CASSLYGTGVFVQFF. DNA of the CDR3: TGTGCCAGCAGCCTTTATGGGACAGGGGTTTTTGTGCAGTTCTTC. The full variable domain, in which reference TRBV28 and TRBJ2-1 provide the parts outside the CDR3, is DVKVTQSSRYLVKRTGEKVFLECVQDMDHENMFWYRQDPGLGLRLIYFSYDVKMKEKGDIPEGYSVSREKKERFSLILESASTNQTSMYLCASSLYGTGVFVQFFGPGTRLTVL.